Listed here are 18 T cell receptor beta chains from one sample, sequenced in a study of OX40 agonist ivuxolimab in advanced cancers. The table came from immunoSEQ multiplex PCR; TCRdb's copy has only in-frame clones and leaves some out. The data show roughly 75,000 clones, roughly 86% seen once. Sequenced here: CD4+ or CD8+ T cells sorted from blood, sampled in a trial of the OX40 agonist ivuxolimab. The source is an adult with an advanced solid tumor such as melanoma, head and neck, liver or kidney cancer.

J is TRBJ2-7 and V is TRBV18; 7 positions match TRBD2. The CDR3 length is 13 residues. With 3 bases clipped from V and 5 bases from J, the junction kept 4 bases outside the gene matches. The germline V gene encodes CDR1 KGHSH and CDR2 LQKENI. For the CDR3, the DNA is TGTGCCAGCTCACCGGGAGGGAAACACGAGCAGTACTTC. Amino acids: CASSPGGKHEQYF.

Turning to this clone: Other DNA sequences within the sample encode an identical CDR3. The chain has TRBV30 and TRBJ2-5; TRBD2 might be the D (5 bases). The germline V and J ends were trimmed by 3 bases and 5 bases, with 13 bases remaining between them. Per germline, CDR1 GTSNPN and CDR2 SVGIG (reference sequence). The CDR3 loop spans 13 amino acids. The CDR3 protein is CAWSAGRVETQYF. The CDR3, as DNA: TGTGCCTGGAGCGCTGGGAGAGTGGAGACCCAGTACTTC.

The V call is TRBV10-3, the J call TRBJ2-6; 12 bases are shared with TRBD1. The CDR3 is made up of 17 amino acids. Germline assignment: CDR1 ENHRY and CDR2 SYGVKD. Germline trimming cut 4 bases from V and 1 base from J; bases unmatched to any gene: 2. CDR3 protein: CAISVGQGASGANVLTF. The CDR3 DNA is TGTGCCATCAGTGTGGGACAGGGGGCATCTGGGGCCAACGTCCTGACTTTC.

The gene calls are TRBV19 and TRBJ1-2, with TRBD1 matching 8 bases. J was trimmed by 2 bases and V by 3 bases; bases with no gene match: 8. The CDR3 contains 16 residues. Germline-derived CDR1 and CDR2 are LNHDA and SQIVND (reference sequence). The CDR3 reads CASSISPQGGNYGYTF. CDR3 in DNA: TGTGCCAGTAGTATTTCCCCACAGGGGGGAAACTATGGCTACACCTTC. The whole variable domain, remainder taken from reference TRBV19 and TRBJ1-2, is DGGITQSPKYLFRKEGQNVTLSCEQNLNHDAMYWYRQDPGQGLRLIYYSQIVNDFQKGDIAEGYSVSREKKESFPLTVTSAQKNPTAFYLCASSISPQGGNYGYTFGSGTRLTVV.

The chain links TRBV7-8 to TRBJ1-5; D is undetermined. V gave up 5 bases and J gave up 0 bases, with 14 bases separating them. The V gene's germline CDR1 is SGHVS and CDR2 FQNEAQ. This CDR3 contains 16 residues. This CDR3 is CASSHIRHLSNQPQHF. CDR3 bases: TGTGCCAGCAGCCATATTCGACACCTTAGCAATCAGCCCCAGCATTTT.

The chain combines TRBV11-2 with TRBJ2-1; D gene unclear. Germline CDR1 reads SGHAT; CDR2 reads FQNNGV. This CDR3 has 11 amino acids. The V and J ends lost 5 bases and 10 bases respectively, with 9 bases between them. The CDR3 sequence: CASSLTTEQFF. The CDR3 DNA sequence: TGTGCCAGCAGCCTGACCACGGAGCAGTTCTTC.

The rearrangement links TRBV25-1 to TRBJ1-2; tentative D call: TRBD1 (5 bases). The germline V gene encodes CDR1 MGHDK and CDR2 SYGVNS. The CDR3 spans 16 residues. V was pared by 2 bases and J by 4 bases, with 17 bases between. The DNA of the CDR3 is TGTGCCAGCAGTGAAGTATATGGGGCATCGAGCTATGGCTACACCTTC. As protein: CASSEVYGASSYGYTF.

The V and J genes are TRBV27 and TRBJ2-7; TRBD1 agrees at 7 bases. Germline lookup yields CDR1 MNHEY and CDR2 SMNVEV (reference sequence). This CDR3 contains 15 residues. V lost 5 bases, J lost 3 bases, and 10 bases stayed unmatched. The CDR3 sequence is CASSRTGLGDYEQYF. The CDR3 nucleotides are TGTGCCAGCAGTCGGACAGGATTGGGGGACTACGAGCAGTACTTC.

The chain employs TRBV7-2 and TRBJ1-5, with a tentative D call TRBD1 (5 bases). The germline V gene encodes CDR1 SGHTA and CDR2 FQGNSA. CDR3 size: 15 residues. Trimming removed 5 bases at V and 3 bases at J, with 14 bases between. The CDR3: CASSPQGGTNQPQHF. CDR3 in DNA: TGTGCCAGCAGCCCCCAGGGAGGGACCAATCAGCCCCAGCATTTT.

This clone was picked up a small number of times. V is TRBV30 and J is TRBJ1-1, with D perhaps matching TRBD1 (5 bases). CDR1 is GTSNPN and CDR2 is SVGIG in the germline V gene (reference sequence). V was cut by 0 bases and J by 3 bases, with 8 bases left in between. There are 13 residues in the CDR3. Here the CDR3 reads CAWSVRGDTEAFF. The CDR3 DNA reads as TGTGCCTGGAGTGTACGGGGGGACACTGAAGCTTTCTTT.

This clone appeared a few times. The chain carries TRBV9 and TRBJ2-7, with 7 bases fitting TRBD2. V was pared by 3 bases and J by 3 bases, with 9 bases of the junction left unmatched. CDR1 and CDR2 (germline): SGDLS, YYNGEE. The CDR3 consists of 15 residues. The CDR3 reads CASSGGPSGSYEQYF. CDR3 DNA sequence: TGTGCCAGCAGCGGTGGGCCTAGCGGCAGCTACGAGCAGTACTTC.

The chain recombines TRBV19 with TRBJ1-2; 10 nucleotides agree with TRBD1. V shed 3 bases, J shed 2 bases, and the junction held 6 bases outside the gene matches. Looked up from germline, CDR1 is LNHDA and CDR2 is SQIVND (reference sequence). The CDR3 totals 16 residues. This chain's CDR3 is CASSIIRTGGNYGYTF. CDR3 DNA sequence: TGTGCCAGTAGTATCATACGGACAGGGGGGAACTATGGCTACACCTTC.

The rearrangement joins TRBV11-2 to TRBJ1-6; TRBD1 aligns across 7 bases. Germline CDR1 is SGHAT and CDR2 is FQNNGV. Losses at the gene ends were 4 bases for V and 12 bases for J; bases not matched to a gene: 15. This CDR3 has 16 residues. The CDR3 spells CASSSQTGSLIRPLHF. In DNA, the CDR3 is TGTGCCAGCAGCTCTCAGACAGGGTCTTTGATTCGACCCCTCCACTTT.

The chain is built from TRBV2 and TRBJ2-7; TRBD1 is a possible D gene (5 bases). V dropped 2 bases and J dropped 0 bases, with 11 bases sitting between them. The CDR3 is made up of 15 amino acids. The germline V gene encodes CDR1 SNHLY and CDR2 FYNNEI. The CDR3 sequence is CASSESVTDSYEQYF. The CDR3 DNA reads TGTGCCAGCAGTGAAAGTGTGACAGACTCCTACGAGCAGTACTTC.

The gene calls are TRBV7-2 and TRBJ1-1; D is uncertain. Germline-derived CDR1 and CDR2 are SGHTA and FQGNSA. V lost 4 bases and J 11 bases, leaving 17 bases between the germline ends. This CDR3 comprises 13 residues. As DNA, the CDR3 is TGTGCCAGCAGCTCCAACATGCGAACTAGGGCTTTCTTT. This sequence encodes CASSSNMRTRAFF.

This chain connects TRBV4-2 to TRBJ2-7, with 12 nucleotides matching TRBD2. The CDR3 sequence is 19 residues long. From germline, CDR1 is LGHNA and CDR2 YNFKEQ. The V and J ends lost 1 base and 6 bases, in that order; junction bases with no gene match: 16. DNA for the CDR3: TGTGCCAGCAGCCAAGCCCTAGGTCGACTAGCGGGAGATAGGGGCGAGCAGTACTTC. Translating it yields CASSQALGRLAGDRGEQYF.

CDR3 region: CASSLDSQGSYGYTF. In DNA form, the CDR3 reads TGTGCCAGCAGCTTGGATAGCCAAGGCAGCTATGGCTACACCTTC. This rearrangement joins TRBV5-4 to TRBJ1-2; D not resolved. The CDR3 contains 15 residues. Trimming left V 0 bases short and J 4 bases short, with 13 bases between. Germline V lookup: CDR1 SGHNT, CDR2 YYREEE (reference sequence). The full variable domain, with the rest looked up from reference TRBV5-4 and TRBJ1-2, is ETGVTQSPTHLIKTRGQQVTLRCSSQSGHNTVSWYQQALGQGPQFIFQYYREEENGRGNFPPRFSGLQFPNYSSELNVNALELDDSALYLCASSLDSQGSYGYTFGSGTRLTVV.

This sequence joins TRBV7-6 and TRBJ2-3; maybe TRBD2 (5 bases). Between the trimmed V and J ends, which lost 1 base and 4 bases, there was a span of 9 bases. Germline V gene data show CDR1 as SGHVS and CDR2 as FNYEAQ. The CDR3 sequence is 14 residues long. CDR3 bases: TGTGCCAGCAGCTTAGTTAGTAGCGCAGATACGCAGTATTTT. Its protein is CASSLVSSADTQYF.